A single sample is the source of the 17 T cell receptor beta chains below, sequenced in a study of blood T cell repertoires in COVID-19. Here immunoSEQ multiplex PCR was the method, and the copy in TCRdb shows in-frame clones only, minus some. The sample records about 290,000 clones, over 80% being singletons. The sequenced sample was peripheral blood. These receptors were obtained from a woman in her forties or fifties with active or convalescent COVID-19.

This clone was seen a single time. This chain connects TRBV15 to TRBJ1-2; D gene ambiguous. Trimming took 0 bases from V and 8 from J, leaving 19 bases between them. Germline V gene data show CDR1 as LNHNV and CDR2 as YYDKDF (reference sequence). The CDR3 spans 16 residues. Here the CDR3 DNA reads TGTGCCACCAGCAGAGATCTCGTTAATGAGGGTTGGGGCTACACCTTC. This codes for CATSRDLVNEGWGYTF. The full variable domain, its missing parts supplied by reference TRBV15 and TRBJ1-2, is DAMVIQNPRYQVTQFGKPVTLSCSQTLNHNVMYWYQQKSSQAPKLLFHYYDKDFNNEADTPDNFQSRRPNTSFCFLDIRSPGLGDTAMYLCATSRDLVNEGWGYTFGSGTRLTVV.

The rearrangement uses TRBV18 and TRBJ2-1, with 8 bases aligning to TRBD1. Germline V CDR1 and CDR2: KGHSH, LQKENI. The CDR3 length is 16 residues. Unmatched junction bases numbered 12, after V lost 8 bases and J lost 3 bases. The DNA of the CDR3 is TGTGCCAGCCTGGGGGACAGGTCATCCGTCTACAATGAGCAGTTCTTC. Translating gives CASLGDRSSVYNEQFF.

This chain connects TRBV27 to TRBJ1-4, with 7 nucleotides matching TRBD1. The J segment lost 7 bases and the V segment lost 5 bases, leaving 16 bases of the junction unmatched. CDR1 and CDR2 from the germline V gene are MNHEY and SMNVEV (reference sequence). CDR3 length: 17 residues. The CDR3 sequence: CASSPNLGQVWGEKLFF. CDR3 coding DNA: TGTGCCAGCAGTCCCAATCTCGGACAGGTGTGGGGTGAAAAACTGTTTTTT.

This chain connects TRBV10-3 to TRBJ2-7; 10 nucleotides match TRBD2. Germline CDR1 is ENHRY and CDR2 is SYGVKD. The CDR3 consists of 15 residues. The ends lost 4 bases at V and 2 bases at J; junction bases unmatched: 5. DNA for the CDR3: TGTGCCATCAGTGCCGGACTAGCGGAGGCCTACGAGCAGTACTTC. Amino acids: CAISAGLAEAYEQYF.

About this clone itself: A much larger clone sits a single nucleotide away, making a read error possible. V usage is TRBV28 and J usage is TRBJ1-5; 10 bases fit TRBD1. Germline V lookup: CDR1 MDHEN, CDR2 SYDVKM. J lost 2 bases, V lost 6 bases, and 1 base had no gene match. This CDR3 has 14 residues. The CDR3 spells CASRGTGGNQPQHF. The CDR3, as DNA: TGTGCCAGCAGGGGGACAGGGGGCAATCAGCCCCAGCATTTT.

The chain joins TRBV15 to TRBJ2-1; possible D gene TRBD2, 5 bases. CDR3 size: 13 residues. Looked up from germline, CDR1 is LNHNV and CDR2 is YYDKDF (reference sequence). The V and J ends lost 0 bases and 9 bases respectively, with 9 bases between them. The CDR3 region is CATSRDGAGEQFF. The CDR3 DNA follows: TGTGCCACCAGCAGAGATGGCGCGGGTGAGCAGTTCTTC.

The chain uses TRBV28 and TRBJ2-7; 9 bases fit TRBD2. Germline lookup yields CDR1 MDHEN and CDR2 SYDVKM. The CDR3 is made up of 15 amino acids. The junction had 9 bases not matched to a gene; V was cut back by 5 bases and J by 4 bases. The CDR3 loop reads CASSLSGSMGYEQYF. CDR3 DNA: TGTGCCAGCAGTCTTAGCGGGAGTATGGGGTACGAGCAGTACTTC.

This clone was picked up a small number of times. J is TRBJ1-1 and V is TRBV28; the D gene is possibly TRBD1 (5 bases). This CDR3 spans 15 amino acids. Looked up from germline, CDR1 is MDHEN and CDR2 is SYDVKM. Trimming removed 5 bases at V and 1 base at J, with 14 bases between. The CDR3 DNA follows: TGTGCCAGCAGTACAACGACAGTACGGAACACTGAAGCTTTCTTT. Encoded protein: CASSTTTVRNTEAFF.

The CDR3 loop reads CASSPPAQLAGREQFF. As DNA, the CDR3 is TGTGCCAGCAGTCCCCCTGCCCAACTAGCGGGAAGGGAGCAGTTCTTC. The chain uses TRBV6-6 and TRBJ2-1; the match to TRBD2 covers 10 bases. Germline V lookup: CDR1 MNHNY, CDR2 SVGAGI (reference sequence). The CDR3 loop spans 16 amino acids. J gave up 10 bases and V 5 bases, and 14 bases lay outside the gene matches.

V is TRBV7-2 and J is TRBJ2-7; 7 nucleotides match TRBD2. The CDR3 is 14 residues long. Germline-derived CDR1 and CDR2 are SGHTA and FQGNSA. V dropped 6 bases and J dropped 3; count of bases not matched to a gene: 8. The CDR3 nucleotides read TGTGCCAGCAGTCTGACTAGCCTGATCTACGAGCAGTACTTC. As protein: CASSLTSLIYEQYF.

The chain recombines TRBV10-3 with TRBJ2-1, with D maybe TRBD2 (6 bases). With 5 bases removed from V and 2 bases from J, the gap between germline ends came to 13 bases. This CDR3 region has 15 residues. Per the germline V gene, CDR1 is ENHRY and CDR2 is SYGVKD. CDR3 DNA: TGTGCCATCAGTTCCTGGGACTTGCCCTACAATGAGCAGTTCTTC. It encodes CAISSWDLPYNEQFF.

The CDR3 is CASSLSGQGTNGYTF. The CDR3 nucleotides are TGCGCCAGCAGCTTGTCGGGACAGGGGACGAATGGCTACACCTTC. The J gene is TRBJ1-2, the V gene TRBV5-1; 10 bases align to TRBD1. Germline assignment: CDR1 SGHRS and CDR2 YFSETQ. The ends lost 1 base at V and 6 bases at J; junction bases unmatched: 6. The CDR3 loop spans 15 amino acids.

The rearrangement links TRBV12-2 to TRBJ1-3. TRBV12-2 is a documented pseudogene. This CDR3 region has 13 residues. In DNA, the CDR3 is TGTGCAAGTCGCTTAGGAGGAGGAAACACCATATATTTT. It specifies CASRLGGGNTIYF.

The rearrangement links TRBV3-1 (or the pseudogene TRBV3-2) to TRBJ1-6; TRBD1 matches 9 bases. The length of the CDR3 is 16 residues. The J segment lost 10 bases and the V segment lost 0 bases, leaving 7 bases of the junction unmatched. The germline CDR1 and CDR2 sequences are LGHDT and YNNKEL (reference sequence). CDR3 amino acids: CASSQDPGQGRSPLHF. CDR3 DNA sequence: TGTGCCAGCAGCCAAGACCCGGGACAGGGAAGATCACCCCTCCACTTT.

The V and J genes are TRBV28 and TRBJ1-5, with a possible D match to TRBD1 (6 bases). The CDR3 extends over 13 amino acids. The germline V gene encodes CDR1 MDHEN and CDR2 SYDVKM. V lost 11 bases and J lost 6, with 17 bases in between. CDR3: CAAAGAGVQPQHF. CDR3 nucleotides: TGTGCCGCCGCAGGGGCGGGGGTTCAGCCCCAGCATTTT.

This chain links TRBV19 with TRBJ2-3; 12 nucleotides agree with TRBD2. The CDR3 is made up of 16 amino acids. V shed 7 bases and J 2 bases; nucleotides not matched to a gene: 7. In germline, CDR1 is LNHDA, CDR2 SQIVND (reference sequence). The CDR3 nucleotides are TGTGCCAGTACCCAGACTAGCGGGAGCCCCACAGATACGCAGTATTTT. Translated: CASTQTSGSPTDTQYF.

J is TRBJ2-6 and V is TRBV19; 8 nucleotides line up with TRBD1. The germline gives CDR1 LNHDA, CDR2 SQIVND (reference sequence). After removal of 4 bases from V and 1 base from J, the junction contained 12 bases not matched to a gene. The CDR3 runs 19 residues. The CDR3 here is CASSKGKDREFSGANVLTF. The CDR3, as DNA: TGTGCCAGTAGTAAGGGTAAGGACAGGGAATTTTCTGGGGCCAACGTCCTGACTTTC.